These T cell receptor beta chains were read from a single sample in a study of shared clonotypes between healthy human individuals. The table came from immunoSEQ multiplex PCR; TCRdb's copy has only in-frame clones and leaves some out. The sample yields 2.3 million or so clones, approximately 95% seen once. The sample comprised naive CD4+ T cells from PBMCs. These receptors were taken from a man aged 18 to 30 in good health. Some clones in this sample may be carry-over from other donors' samples. Both conserved end residues are part of each CDR3. D genes are given only for firm matches.

D gene: .; J gene: TRBJ2-6; V gene: TRBV28; CDR3 protein: CASSPPRGSGANVLTF; CDR3 DNA: TGTGCCAGCAGCCCCCCTAGGGGGTCTGGGGCCAACGTCCTGACTTTC
D gene: .; J gene: TRBJ2-6; V gene: TRBV7-2; CDR3 protein: CASSLGHRSGANVLTF; CDR3 DNA: TGTGCCAGCAGCCTGGGACACCGCTCTGGGGCCAACGTCCTGACTTTC
D gene: .; J gene: TRBJ2-5; V gene: TRBV10-3; CDR3 protein: CASSYSPETQYF; CDR3 DNA: TGTGCCAGCAGTTACTCCCCAGAGACCCAGTACTTC
D gene: .; J gene: TRBJ2-1; V gene: TRBV5-6; CDR3 protein: CASSSSGVGSYNEQFF; CDR3 DNA: TGTGCCAGCAGCTCTTCAGGGGTGGGCTCCTACAATGAGCAGTTCTTC
D gene: .; J gene: TRBJ1-1; V gene: TRBV5-1; CDR3 protein: CASSFEGARTEAFF; CDR3 DNA: TGCGCCAGCAGCTTCGAAGGGGCAAGAACTGAAGCTTTCTTT
D gene: .; J gene: TRBJ1-1; V gene: TRBV9; CDR3 protein: CASSVGDRENTEAFF; CDR3 DNA: TGTGCCAGCAGCGTAGGTGACAGAGAGAACACTGAAGCTTTCTTT
D gene: .; J gene: TRBJ1-4; V gene: TRBV30; CDR3 protein: CAWTKGGGGYNEKLFF; CDR3 DNA: TGTGCCTGGACTAAAGGGGGAGGGGGGTATAATGAAAAACTGTTTTTT
D gene: .; J gene: TRBJ1-5; V gene: TRBV7-9; CDR3 protein: CASNLPGQPQHF; CDR3 DNA: TGTGCCAGCAATCTCCCAGGTCAGCCCCAGCATTTT
D gene: TRBD2; J gene: TRBJ2-5; V gene: TRBV5-1; CDR3 protein: CASTSSLGLAGIWETQYF; CDR3 DNA: TGCGCCAGCACCTCCTCCCTGGGACTAGCGGGTATATGGGAGACCCAGTACTTC
D gene: TRBD2; J gene: TRBJ2-5; V gene: TRBV9; CDR3 protein: CASSVGAGEWETQYF; CDR3 DNA: TGTGCCAGCAGCGTAGGAGCGGGAGAGTGGGAGACCCAGTACTTC
D gene: .; J gene: TRBJ1-5; V gene: TRBV5-5; CDR3 protein: CASSLIEGNQPQHF; CDR3 DNA: TGTGCCAGCAGCTTGATAGAAGGGAATCAGCCCCAGCATTTT
D gene: .; J gene: TRBJ2-7; V gene: TRBV5-1; CDR3 protein: CASSLAGTIEEQYF; CDR3 DNA: TGCGCCAGCAGCTTGGCTGGGACAATCGAGGAGCAGTACTTC
D gene: TRBD1; J gene: TRBJ1-5; V gene: TRBV28; CDR3 protein: CASTRPRDRVNQPQHF; CDR3 DNA: TGTGCCAGCACCCGCCCCCGGGACAGGGTTAATCAGCCCCAGCATTTT
D gene: TRBD2; J gene: TRBJ2-4; V gene: TRBV27; CDR3 protein: CASSLLGPGVLLAGSSGDIQYF; CDR3 DNA: TGTGCCAGCAGTTTGCTTGGCCCGGGAGTTTTACTAGCGGGATCTTCTGGGGACATTCAGTACTTC
D gene: .; J gene: TRBJ1-2; V gene: TRBV11-2; CDR3 protein: CASSLAVGEMRENGYTF; CDR3 DNA: TGTGCCAGCAGCTTAGCAGTGGGGGAGATGAGGGAGAATGGCTACACCTTC
D gene: .; J gene: TRBJ1-1; V gene: TRBV18; CDR3 protein: CASSLGSGMNTEAFF; CDR3 DNA: TGTGCCAGCTCACTCGGGTCAGGTATGAACACTGAAGCTTTCTTT
D gene: .; J gene: TRBJ1-1; V gene: TRBV11-2; CDR3 protein: CASSNPGNTEAFF; CDR3 DNA: TGTGCCAGCAGTAACCCGGGGAACACTGAAGCTTTCTTT
D gene: TRBD1; J gene: TRBJ1-1; V gene: TRBV5-1; CDR3 protein: CASSFLQGTEAFF; CDR3 DNA: TGCGCCAGCAGCTTCTTACAGGGGACTGAAGCTTTCTTT